These 15 T cell receptor beta chains originate from one sample sequenced in a study of cytomegalovirus exposure and HLA in healthy donors. Amplification used 60 Vbeta primers and 13 Jbeta primers. This table comes from immunoSEQ multiplex PCR, and its TCRdb copy is limited to in-frame clones, with some not included. The sample yields 100,000 or so clones, 75% to 85% seen once. Source material: PBMCs. All receptors derive from a female donor in good health and CMV-seropositive.

This clone was counted once. This chain connects TRBV2 to TRBJ1-2; D is unclear. Between the trimmed V and J ends, which lost 5 bases and 4 bases, there was a span of 5 bases. This CDR3 has 11 amino acids. CDR1 is SNHLY and CDR2 is FYNNEI in the germline V gene. CDR3 nucleotides: TGTGCCAGCAGTACCAGCTATGGCTACACCTTC. Residues: CASSTSYGYTF. The complete variable domain, with remaining parts taken from reference TRBV2 and TRBJ1-2, reads EPEVTQTPSHQVTQMGQEVILRCVPISNHLYFYWYRQILGQKVEFLVSFYNNEISEKSEIFDDQFSVERPDGSNFTLKIRSTKLEDSAMYFCASSTSYGYTFGSGTRLTVV.

This chain joins TRBV10-3 and TRBJ2-5; 7 bases map to TRBD1. J lost 1 base, V lost 5 bases, and 1 base had no gene match. Germline CDR1 ENHRY, CDR2 SYGVKD. The CDR3 consists of 13 residues. The CDR3 DNA reads as TGTGCCATCAGTTGGGACAGCCAAGAGACCCAGTACTTC. Protein: CAISWDSQETQYF.

This chain joins TRBV6-1 and TRBJ1-2; a possible D gene is TRBD1 (6 bases). This CDR3 spans 14 amino acids. Germline V gene data show CDR1 as MNHNS and CDR2 as SASEGT. V gave up 5 bases and J gave up 8 bases, with 18 bases separating them. The CDR3 region has the DNA TGTGCCAGCAGTAACGGCGGGGGGGCACGAGGCTACACCTTC. Residues: CASSNGGGARGYTF.

The chain links TRBV18 to TRBJ2-7; D is undetermined. The CDR3 length is 15 residues. V gave up 3 bases and J gave up 0 bases, with 12 bases separating them. The germline V gene encodes CDR1 KGHSH and CDR2 LQKENI. CDR3 sequence: CASSPIDTHSYEQYF. For the CDR3, the DNA is TGTGCCAGCTCACCCATAGACACCCACTCCTACGAGCAGTACTTC.

The table lists this clone with a few counts. The chain is built from TRBV18 and TRBJ1-2; D is undetermined. V lost 1 base to trimming and J lost 3 bases, with 9 bases between them. Germline CDR1 reads KGHSH; CDR2 reads LQKENI. The CDR3 is 14 residues long. CDR3 in amino acids: CASSPLEGYYGYTF. The CDR3, as DNA: TGTGCCAGCTCACCACTGGAGGGATACTATGGCTACACCTTC.

The V call is TRBV27, the J call TRBJ2-3, with 13 bases aligning to TRBD2. Germline lookup yields CDR1 MNHEY and CDR2 SMNVEV (reference sequence). The ends lost 5 bases at V and 5 bases at J; junction bases unmatched: 25. This CDR3 spans 22 amino acids. This CDR3 is CASSKKPPGLAGPSQVLDTQYF. Here the CDR3 DNA reads TGTGCCAGCAGTAAAAAACCGCCGGGACTAGCGGGGCCAAGCCAGGTTTTAGATACGCAGTATTTT.

Remarks on this clone: Within the sample, other DNA sequences also encode this same CDR3. This chain uses TRBV5-1 with TRBJ2-1, with 9 bases that match TRBD1. V shed 2 bases and J 2 bases; nucleotides not matched to a gene: 5. The CDR3 extends over 16 amino acids. Germline loops: CDR1 SGHRS, CDR2 YFSETQ. CDR3 amino acids: CASSLGDREAYNEQFF. CDR3 DNA: TGCGCCAGCAGCTTAGGGGACAGGGAAGCCTACAATGAGCAGTTCTTC.

The rearrangement links TRBV5-4 to TRBJ2-5; 9 nucleotides line up with TRBD1. The V gene's germline CDR1 is SGHNT and CDR2 YYREEE (reference sequence). This CDR3 has 17 residues. The trim removed 0 bases at V and 7 bases at J, leaving 13 bases unmatched. CDR3 nucleotides: TGTGCCAGCAGCTTGGAAAGCGGGACAGGGATTTTCGGGACCCAGTACTTC. It is translated as CASSLESGTGIFGTQYF.

The rearrangement uses TRBV9 and TRBJ1-2; a possible D gene is TRBD1 (6 bases). Per germline, CDR1 SGDLS and CDR2 YYNGEE. Trimming shortened V by 4 bases and J by 4 bases, and 17 bases separated the two germline ends. The CDR3 is made up of 15 amino acids. The CDR3 DNA is TGTGCCAGCAGCCCCCCCGGGGGGCTTGTCTATGGCTACACCTTC. It codes for CASSPPGGLVYGYTF.

V is TRBV29-1 and J is TRBJ1-1; 10 bases map to TRBD1. The germline CDR1 and CDR2 sequences are SQVTM and ANQGSEA. The CDR3 extends over 13 amino acids. Trimming cost V 1 base and J 5 bases; bases outside gene matches: 1. The CDR3 here is CSVEGTGGTEAFF. In DNA form, the CDR3 reads TGCAGCGTTGAAGGGACAGGGGGAACTGAAGCTTTCTTT.

V and J are TRBV30 and TRBJ1-1, with unresolved D. V lost 2 bases and J 7 bases, leaving 14 bases between the germline ends. The length of the CDR3 is 13 residues. CDR1 is GTSNPN and CDR2 is SVGIG in the germline V gene (reference sequence). CDR3 nucleotides: TGTGCCTGGAGTCTTCGGCGACGCGGTGAAGCTTTCTTT. It codes for CAWSLRRRGEAFF.

This chain connects TRBV9 to TRBJ2-7, with 7 bases fitting TRBD1. The CDR3 extends over 15 amino acids. The germline V gene has CDR1 SGDLS and CDR2 YYNGEE. The junction had 7 bases not matched to a gene; V was cut back by 4 bases and J by 0 bases. CDR3 region: CASSPGQFTSYEQYF. CDR3 bases: TGTGCCAGCAGCCCGGGACAGTTTACCTCCTACGAGCAGTACTTC.

The rearrangement links TRBV7-9 to TRBJ2-5; D is possibly TRBD2 (6 bases). The CDR3 is 14 residues long. Germline V gene sequence: CDR1 SEHNR, CDR2 FQNEAQ (reference sequence). Trimming pared 9 bases from V and 0 bases from J, leaving 14 bases between. CDR3 bases: TGTGCCAGTAGTGGAGGGGCTTACCAAGAGACCCAGTACTTC. Translating it yields CASSGGAYQETQYF.

In its sample, this clone was seen once. This chain uses TRBV18 with TRBJ1-5; a weak D match, TRBD1 (6 bases). V lost 3 bases and J 5 bases, leaving 14 bases between the germline ends. Germline V CDR1 and CDR2: KGHSH, LQKENI. This CDR3 is 15 amino acids long. CDR3 protein: CASSPEQGRDQPQHF. The CDR3 DNA is TGTGCCAGCTCACCGGAACAGGGAAGGGATCAGCCCCAGCATTTT. Variable domain in full (rest from reference TRBV18 and TRBJ1-5): NAGVMQNPRHLVRRRGQEARLRCSPMKGHSHVYWYRQLPEEGLKFMVYLQKENIIDESGMPKERFSAEFPKEGPSILRIQQVVRGDSAAYFCASSPEQGRDQPQHFGDGTRLSIL.

The chain carries TRBV5-1 and TRBJ1-4, with unresolved D. V was cut by 0 bases and J by 5 bases, with 11 bases left in between. There are 15 residues in the CDR3. CDR1 is SGHRS and CDR2 is YFSETQ in the germline V gene. The CDR3 region is CASSLVVGRNEKLFF. CDR3 in DNA: TGCGCCAGCAGCTTGGTGGTGGGGAGAAATGAAAAACTGTTTTTT. Filled out from reference TRBV5-1 and TRBJ1-4, the complete variable domain reads KAGVTQTPRYLIKTRGQQVTLSCSPISGHRSVSWYQQTPGQGLQFLFEYFSETQRNKGNFPGRFSGRQFSNSRSEMNVSTLELGDSALYLCASSLVVGRNEKLFFGSGTQLSVL.